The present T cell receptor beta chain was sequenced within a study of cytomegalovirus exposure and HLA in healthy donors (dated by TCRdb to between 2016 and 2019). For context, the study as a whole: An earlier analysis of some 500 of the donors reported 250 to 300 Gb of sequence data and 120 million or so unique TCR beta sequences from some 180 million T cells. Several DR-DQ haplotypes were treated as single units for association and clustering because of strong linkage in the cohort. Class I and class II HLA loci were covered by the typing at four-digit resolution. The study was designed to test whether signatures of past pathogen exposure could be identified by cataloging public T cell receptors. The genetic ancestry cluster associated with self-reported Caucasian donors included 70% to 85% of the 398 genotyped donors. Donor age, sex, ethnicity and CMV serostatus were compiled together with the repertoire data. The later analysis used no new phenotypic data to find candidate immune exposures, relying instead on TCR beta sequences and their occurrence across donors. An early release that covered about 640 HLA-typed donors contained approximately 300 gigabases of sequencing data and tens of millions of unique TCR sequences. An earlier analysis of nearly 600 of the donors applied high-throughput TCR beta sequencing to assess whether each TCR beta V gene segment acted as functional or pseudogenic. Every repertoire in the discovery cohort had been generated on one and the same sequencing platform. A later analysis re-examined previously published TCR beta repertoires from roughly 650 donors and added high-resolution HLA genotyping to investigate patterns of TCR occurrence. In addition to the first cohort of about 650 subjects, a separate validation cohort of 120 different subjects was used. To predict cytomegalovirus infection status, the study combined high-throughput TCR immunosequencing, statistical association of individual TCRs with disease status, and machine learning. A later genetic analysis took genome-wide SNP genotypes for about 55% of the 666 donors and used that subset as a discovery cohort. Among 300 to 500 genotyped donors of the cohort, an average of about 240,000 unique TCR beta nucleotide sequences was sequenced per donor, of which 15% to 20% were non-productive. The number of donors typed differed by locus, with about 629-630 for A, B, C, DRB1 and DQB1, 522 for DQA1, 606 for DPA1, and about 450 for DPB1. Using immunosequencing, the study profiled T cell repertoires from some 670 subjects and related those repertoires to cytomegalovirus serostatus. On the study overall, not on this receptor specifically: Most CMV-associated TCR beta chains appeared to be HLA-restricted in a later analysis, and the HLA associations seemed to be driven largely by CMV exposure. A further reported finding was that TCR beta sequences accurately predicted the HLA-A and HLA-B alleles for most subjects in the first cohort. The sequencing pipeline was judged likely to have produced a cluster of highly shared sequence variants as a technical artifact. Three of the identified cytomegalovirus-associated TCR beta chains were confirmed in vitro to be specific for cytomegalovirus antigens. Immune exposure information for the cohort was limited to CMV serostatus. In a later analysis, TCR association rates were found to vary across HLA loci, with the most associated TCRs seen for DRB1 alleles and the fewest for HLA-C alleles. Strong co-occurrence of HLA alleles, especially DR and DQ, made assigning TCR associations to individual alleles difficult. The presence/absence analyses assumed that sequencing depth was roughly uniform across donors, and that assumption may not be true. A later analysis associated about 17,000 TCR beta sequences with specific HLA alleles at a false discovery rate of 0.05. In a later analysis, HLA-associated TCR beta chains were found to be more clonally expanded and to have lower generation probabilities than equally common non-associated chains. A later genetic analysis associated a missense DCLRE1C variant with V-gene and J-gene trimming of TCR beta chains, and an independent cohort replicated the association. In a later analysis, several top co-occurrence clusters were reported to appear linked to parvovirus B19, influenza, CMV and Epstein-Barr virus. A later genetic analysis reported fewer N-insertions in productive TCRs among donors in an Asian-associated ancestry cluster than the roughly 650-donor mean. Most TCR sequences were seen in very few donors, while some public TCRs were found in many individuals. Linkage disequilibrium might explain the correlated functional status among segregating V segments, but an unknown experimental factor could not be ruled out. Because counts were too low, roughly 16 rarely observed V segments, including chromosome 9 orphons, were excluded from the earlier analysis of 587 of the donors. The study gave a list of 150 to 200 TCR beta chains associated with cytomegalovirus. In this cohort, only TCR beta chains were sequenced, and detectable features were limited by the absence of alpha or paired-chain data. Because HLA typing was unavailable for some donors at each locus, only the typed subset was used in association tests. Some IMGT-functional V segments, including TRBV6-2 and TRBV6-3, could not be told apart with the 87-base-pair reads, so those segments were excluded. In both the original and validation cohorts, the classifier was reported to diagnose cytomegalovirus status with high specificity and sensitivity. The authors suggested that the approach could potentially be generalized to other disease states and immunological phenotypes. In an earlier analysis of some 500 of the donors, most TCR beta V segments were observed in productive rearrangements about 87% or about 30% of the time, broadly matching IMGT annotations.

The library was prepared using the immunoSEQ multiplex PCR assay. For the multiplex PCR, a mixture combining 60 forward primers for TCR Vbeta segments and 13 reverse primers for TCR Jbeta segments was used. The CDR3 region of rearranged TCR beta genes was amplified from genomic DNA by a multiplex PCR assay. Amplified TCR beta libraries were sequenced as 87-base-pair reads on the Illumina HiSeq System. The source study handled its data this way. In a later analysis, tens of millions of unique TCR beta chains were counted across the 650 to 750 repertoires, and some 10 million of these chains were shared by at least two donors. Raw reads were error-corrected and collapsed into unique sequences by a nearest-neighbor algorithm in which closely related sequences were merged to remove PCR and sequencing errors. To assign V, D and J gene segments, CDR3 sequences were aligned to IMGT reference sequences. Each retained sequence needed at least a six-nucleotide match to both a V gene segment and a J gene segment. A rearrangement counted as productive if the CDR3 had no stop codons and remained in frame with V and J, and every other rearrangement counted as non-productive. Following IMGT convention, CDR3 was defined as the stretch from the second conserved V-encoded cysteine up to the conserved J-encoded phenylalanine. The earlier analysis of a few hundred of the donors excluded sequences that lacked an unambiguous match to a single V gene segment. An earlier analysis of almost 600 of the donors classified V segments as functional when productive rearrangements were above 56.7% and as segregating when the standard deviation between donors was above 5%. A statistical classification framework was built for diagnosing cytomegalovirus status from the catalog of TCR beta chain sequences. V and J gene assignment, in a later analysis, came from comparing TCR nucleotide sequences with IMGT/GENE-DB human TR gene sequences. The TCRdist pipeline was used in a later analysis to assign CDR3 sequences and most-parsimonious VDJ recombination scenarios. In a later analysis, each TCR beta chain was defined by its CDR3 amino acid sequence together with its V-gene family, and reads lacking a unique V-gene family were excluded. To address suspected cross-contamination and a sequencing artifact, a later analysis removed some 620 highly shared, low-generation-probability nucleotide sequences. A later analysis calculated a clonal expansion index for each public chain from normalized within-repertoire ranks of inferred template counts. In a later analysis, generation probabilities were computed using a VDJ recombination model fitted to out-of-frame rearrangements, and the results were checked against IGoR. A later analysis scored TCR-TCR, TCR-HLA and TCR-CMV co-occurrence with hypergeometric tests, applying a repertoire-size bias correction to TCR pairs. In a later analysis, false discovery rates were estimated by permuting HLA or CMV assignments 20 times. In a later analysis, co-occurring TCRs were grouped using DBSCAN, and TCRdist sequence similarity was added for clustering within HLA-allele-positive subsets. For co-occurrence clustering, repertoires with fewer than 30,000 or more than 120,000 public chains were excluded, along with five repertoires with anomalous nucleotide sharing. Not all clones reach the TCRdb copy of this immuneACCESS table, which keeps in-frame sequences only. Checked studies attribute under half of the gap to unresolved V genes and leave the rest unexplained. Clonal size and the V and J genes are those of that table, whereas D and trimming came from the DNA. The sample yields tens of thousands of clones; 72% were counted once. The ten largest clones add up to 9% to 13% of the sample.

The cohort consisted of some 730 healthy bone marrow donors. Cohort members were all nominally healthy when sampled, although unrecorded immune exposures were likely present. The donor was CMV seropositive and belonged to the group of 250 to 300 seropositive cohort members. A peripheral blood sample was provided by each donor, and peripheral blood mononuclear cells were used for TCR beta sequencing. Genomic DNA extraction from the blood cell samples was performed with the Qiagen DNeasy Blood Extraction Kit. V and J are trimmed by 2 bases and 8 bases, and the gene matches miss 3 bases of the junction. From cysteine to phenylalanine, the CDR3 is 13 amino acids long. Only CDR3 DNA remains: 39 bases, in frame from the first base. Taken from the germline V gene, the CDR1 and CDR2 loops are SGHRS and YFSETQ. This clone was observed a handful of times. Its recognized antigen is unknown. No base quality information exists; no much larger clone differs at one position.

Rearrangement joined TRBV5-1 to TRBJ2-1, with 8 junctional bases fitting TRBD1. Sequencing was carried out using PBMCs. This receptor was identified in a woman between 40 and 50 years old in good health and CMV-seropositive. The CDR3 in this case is CASSFTGGHEQFF. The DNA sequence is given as TGCGCCAGCAGCTTTACAGGGGGGCATGAGCAGTTCTTC.